The 13 T cell receptor beta chains given below trace back to one sample, sequenced in a study of CD8+ T cells in alopecia areata. Following RNA extraction, reverse transcription yielded cDNA that acted as the sequencing template. Measured with immunoSEQ multiplex PCR; TCRdb has only the in-frame clones, and not every one. This sample yields 140,000 to 150,000 clones, of which around 87% are seen a single time; around 15% belongs to the top ten. Sequenced here: CD8+ T cells sorted from blood, sampled at week 0. These receptors originate from a human donor with alopecia areata.

The chain couples TRBV19 to TRBJ1-2; tentative D call: TRBD1 (5 bases). Germline V lookup: CDR1 LNHDA, CDR2 SQIVND (reference sequence). The CDR3 is 15 residues long. V was shortened by 7 bases and J by 8 bases, with 23 bases between the two germline ends. In DNA form, the CDR3 reads TGTGCCAGTAAAGGTGACCTGATGGTAGGGGAAGGCTACACCTTC. Its protein product is CASKGDLMVGEGYTF. Full variable domain (missing parts from reference TRBV19 and TRBJ1-2): DGGITQSPKYLFRKEGQNVTLSCEQNLNHDAMYWYRQDPGQGLRLIYYSQIVNDFQKGDIAEGYSVSREKKESFPLTVTSAQKNPTAFYLCASKGDLMVGEGYTFGSGTRLTVV.

The J gene is TRBJ1-2, the V gene TRBV7-9; 8 positions match TRBD1. The length of the CDR3 is 15 residues. The V gene end was trimmed by 1 base and the J gene end by 5 bases; junction bases not matched to a gene: 6. Germline V gives CDR1 SEHNR, CDR2 FQNEAQ (reference sequence). DNA of the CDR3: TGTGCCAGCAGCTTAGAGCCGGGACAGGATTATGGCTACACCTTC. Amino acids: CASSLEPGQDYGYTF.

The V gene is TRBV19, the J gene TRBJ1-1, with D unresolved. V lost 3 bases to trimming and J lost 0 bases, with 8 bases between them. Germline V lookup: CDR1 LNHDA, CDR2 SQIVND (reference sequence). CDR3 length: 14 amino acids. This CDR3 is CASSISLMNTEAFF. The CDR3 bases are TGTGCCAGTAGTATCAGCCTAATGAACACTGAAGCTTTCTTT.

The V gene is TRBV11-2, the J gene TRBJ2-1, with 7 bases aligning to TRBD2. Germline V gives CDR1 SGHAT, CDR2 FQNNGV. CDR3 length equals 16 residues. V lost 5 bases and J lost 2; bases outside the gene matches: 9. CDR3 in DNA: TGTGCCAGCAGCCAAAGCGGACTAGGCCCCTACAATGAGCAGTTCTTC. Its protein is CASSQSGLGPYNEQFF.

This chain connects TRBV28 to TRBJ2-7; D perhaps matches TRBD1 (5 bases). This CDR3 comprises 12 residues. Germline V gene data show CDR1 as MDHEN and CDR2 as SYDVKM. V was cut by 5 bases and J by 2 bases, with 7 bases left in between. CDR3 residues: CASSRTPYEQYF. The DNA of the CDR3 is TGTGCCAGCAGTAGGACACCCTACGAGCAGTACTTC.

J is TRBJ1-1 and V is TRBV7-2; a possible D gene is TRBD1 (5 bases). The CDR3 is made up of 16 amino acids. Trimming removed 2 bases at V and 0 bases at J, with 13 bases between. Germline V lookup: CDR1 SGHTA, CDR2 FQGNSA. CDR3 sequence (DNA): TGTGCCAGCAGCTTAAGATCAGGGACCGTGAACACTGAAGCTTTCTTT. Translating it yields CASSLRSGTVNTEAFF. Drawing the rest from reference TRBV7-2 and TRBJ1-1, the complete variable domain is GAGVSQSPSNKVTEKGKDVELRCDPISGHTALYWYRQSLGQGLEFLIYFQGNSAPDKSGLPSDRFSAERTGGSVSTLTIQRTQQEDSAVYLCASSLRSGTVNTEAFFGQGTRLTVV.

The chain is built from TRBV7-8 and TRBJ2-3; 8 bases are a match to TRBD1. The length of the CDR3 is 18 residues. The V and J ends lost 5 bases and 5 bases, in that order; junction bases with no gene match: 18. Germline CDR1 is SGHVS and CDR2 is FQNEAQ. The CDR3 bases are TGTGCCAGCAGCGCACCGAGAGACAGGGGTTCTTTTAGAGATACGCAGTATTTT. Its protein is CASSAPRDRGSFRDTQYF.

This chain connects TRBV6-1 to TRBJ2-7, with a weak D call TRBD1 (6 bases). The V and J ends lost 4 bases and 3 bases respectively, with 19 bases between them. This CDR3 contains 16 residues. Per germline, CDR1 MNHNS and CDR2 SASEGT. DNA of the CDR3: TGTGCCAGCAGTGCCCTACTCGGACAGAGATACTACGAGCAGTACTTC. Translation gives CASSALLGQRYYEQYF.

This chain uses TRBV9 with TRBJ2-1, with unresolved D. Germline-derived CDR1 and CDR2 are SGDLS and YYNGEE. Trimming removed 1 base at V and 8 bases at J, with 16 bases between. The CDR3 contains 15 residues. The CDR3 DNA reads TGTGCCAGCAGCGTACATGAGGTTGGGTTCGATGAGCAGTTCTTC. Its translation: CASSVHEVGFDEQFF.

The V call is TRBV6-1, the J call TRBJ2-1; D gene unclear. In germline, CDR1 is MNHNS, CDR2 SASEGT. CDR3 length: 13 residues. Trimming took 3 bases from V and 5 from J, leaving 8 bases between them. The CDR3 sequence is CASSDTANNEQFF. The DNA of the CDR3 is TGTGCCAGCAGTGACACGGCTAACAATGAGCAGTTCTTC.

The chain uses TRBV27 and TRBJ2-7; 9 nucleotides agree with TRBD1. The junction had 4 bases not matched to a gene; V was cut back by 2 bases and J by 5 bases. Germline CDR1 and CDR2: MNHEY and SMNVEV (reference sequence). The CDR3 covers 14 residues. CDR3 residues: CASSLRDRDHEQYF. The CDR3 region has the DNA TGTGCCAGCAGTTTACGGGACAGGGACCACGAGCAGTACTTC.

The CDR3 DNA follows: TGTGCCTGGAGACTAGCGGGAGCTCGCGATGAGCAGTTCTTC. Amino acids: CAWRLAGARDEQFF. The genes are TRBV30 and TRBJ2-1; 11 bases line up with TRBD2. V dropped 3 bases and J dropped 8; count of bases not matched to a gene: 6. This CDR3 comprises 14 residues. The germline V gene encodes CDR1 GTSNPN and CDR2 SVGIG (reference sequence). Full variable domain (remainder filled in from reference TRBV30 and TRBJ2-1): SQTIHQWPATLVQPVGSPLSLECTVEGTSNPNLYWYRQAAGRGLQLLFYSVGIGQISSEVPQNLSASRPQDRQFILSSKKLLLSDSGFYLCAWRLAGARDEQFFGPGTRLTVL.

This chain links TRBV2 with TRBJ2-4, with D possibly being TRBD2 (6 bases). CDR1 SNHLY and CDR2 FYNNEI come from the germline V gene. The CDR3 covers 13 residues. Trimming cost V 4 bases and J 5 bases, with 9 bases left between them. The CDR3 coding sequence is TGTGCCAGCAGTGTTGCGGGGCAAAACATTCAGTACTTC. The encoded protein is CASSVAGQNIQYF. Filled out from reference TRBV2 and TRBJ2-4, the complete variable domain reads EPEVTQTPSHQVTQMGQEVILRCVPISNHLYFYWYRQILGQKVEFLVSFYNNEISEKSEIFDDQFSVERPDGSNFTLKIRSTKLEDSAMYFCASSVAGQNIQYFGAGTRLSVL.